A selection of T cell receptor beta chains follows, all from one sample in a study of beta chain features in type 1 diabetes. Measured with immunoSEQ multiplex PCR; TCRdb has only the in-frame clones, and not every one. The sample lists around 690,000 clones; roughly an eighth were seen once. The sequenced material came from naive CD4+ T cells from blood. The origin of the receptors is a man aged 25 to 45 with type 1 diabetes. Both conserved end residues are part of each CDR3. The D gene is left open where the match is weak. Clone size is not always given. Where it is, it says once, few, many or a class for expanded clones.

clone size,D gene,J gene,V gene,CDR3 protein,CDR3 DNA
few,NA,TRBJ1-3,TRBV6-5,CASSRDGSGNTIYF,TGTGCCAGCAGCCGGGACGGCTCTGGAAACACCATATATTTT
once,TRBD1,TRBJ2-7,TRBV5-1,CASSVDRVVGQYF,TGCGCCAGCAGCGTAGACAGGGTCGTCGGGCAGTACTTC
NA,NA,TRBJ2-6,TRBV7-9,CASSLGSSGANVLTF,TGTGCCAGCAGCTTAGGCAGCTCTGGGGCCAACGTCCTGACTTTC
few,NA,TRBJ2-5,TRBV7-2,CASSLNGGAVQETQYF,TGTGCCAGCAGCTTAAACGGTGGAGCCGTTCAAGAGACCCAGTACTTC
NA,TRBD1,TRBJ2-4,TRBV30,CAWSSGQGEHIQYF,TGTGCCTGGAGTAGCGGCCAGGGGGAGCACATTCAGTACTTC
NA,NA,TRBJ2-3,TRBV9,CASSVTPRQHDTDTQYF,TGTGCCAGCAGCGTCACCCCCCGACAGCATGACACAGATACGCAGTATTTT
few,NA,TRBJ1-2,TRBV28,CASPGPLPEGYTF,TGTGCCAGCCCGGGGCCGCTACCTGAAGGCTACACCTTC
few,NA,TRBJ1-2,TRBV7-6,CASSPTGVYGYTF,TGTGCCAGCAGCCCAACGGGGGTATATGGCTACACCTTC
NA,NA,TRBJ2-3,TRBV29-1,CSVVRGSDTQYF,TGCAGCGTTGTCAGGGGATCAGATACGCAGTATTTT
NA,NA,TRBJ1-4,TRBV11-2,CASSLAGEEREKLFF,TGTGCCAGCAGCTTAGCCGGGGAGGAACGCGAAAAACTGTTTTTT
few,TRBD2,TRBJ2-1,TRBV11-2,CASSPRRGGNDEQFF,TGTGCCAGCAGCCCTCGGCGCGGGGGGAACGATGAGCAGTTCTTC